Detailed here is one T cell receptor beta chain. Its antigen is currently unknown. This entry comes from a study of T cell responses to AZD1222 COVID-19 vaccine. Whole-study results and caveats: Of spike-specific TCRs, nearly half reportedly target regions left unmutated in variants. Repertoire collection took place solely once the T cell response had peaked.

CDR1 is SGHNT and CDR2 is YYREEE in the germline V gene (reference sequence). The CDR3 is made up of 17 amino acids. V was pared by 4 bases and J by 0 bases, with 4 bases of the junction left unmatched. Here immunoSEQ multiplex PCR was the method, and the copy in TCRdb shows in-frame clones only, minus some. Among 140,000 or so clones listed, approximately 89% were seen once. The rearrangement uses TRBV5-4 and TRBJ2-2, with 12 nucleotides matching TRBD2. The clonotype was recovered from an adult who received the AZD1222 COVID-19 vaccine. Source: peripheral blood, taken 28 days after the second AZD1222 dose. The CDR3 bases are TGTGCCAGCAGCCTTAGGACTAGCGGGACGAACACCGGGGAGCTGTTTTTT. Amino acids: CASSLRTSGTNTGELFF.